The 5 T cell receptor beta chains below were found in one sample sequenced in a study of T-cell memory formation after mild COVID-19. Each CDR3 protein is one row after TCRdb ran MiXCR on the 5' RACE reads. In the table there are just under 150,000 distinct CDR3 sequences, 19% of which are singletons. Source material: PBMCs or a T cell subset sorted from them (not recorded which). These receptor sequences come from an adult woman who had mild COVID-19 (a few samples of this study predate the infection). Cell type and time point are not known.

The chain has TRBV5-1 and TRBJ2-5; maybe TRBD2 (5 bases). Germline CDR1 SGHRS, CDR2 YFSETQ. Between the trimmed V and J ends, which lost 0 bases and 4 bases, there was a span of 10 bases. This CDR3 contains 14 residues. The CDR3 here is CASSLEFRGETQYF. The CDR3 bases are TGCGCCAGCAGCTTGGAGTTTCGGGGAGAGACCCAGTACTTC.

This clonotype came up a few times. The V call is TRBV24-1, the J call TRBJ2-7; possible D gene TRBD2, 5 bases. Germline V lookup: CDR1 KGHDR, CDR2 SFDVKD. Trimming pared 9 bases from V and 3 bases from J, leaving 14 bases between. The CDR3 contains 13 residues. Here the CDR3 reads CATVEGEGYEQYF. As DNA, the CDR3 is TGTGCCACCGTCGAGGGCGAGGGCTACGAGCAGTACTTC.

The CDR3 loop reads CASSPLGQGGLEQYF. The DNA of the CDR3 is TGTGCCAGCAGTCCCCTCGGGCAGGGGGGTCTCGAGCAGTACTTC. The chain has TRBV6-5 and TRBJ2-7; possible D gene TRBD1, 7 bases. In germline, CDR1 is MNHEY, CDR2 SVGAGI. V was trimmed by 5 bases and J by 6 bases, leaving 20 bases between them. The CDR3 runs 15 residues.

The chain employs TRBV12-3 or TRBV12-4 and TRBJ1-2; D gene unclear. V gave up 5 bases and J gave up 7 bases, with 8 bases separating them. The CDR3 runs 11 residues. The chain's CDR3 is CASSPPPGYTF. The DNA for the CDR3 is TGTGCCAGCAGTCCCCCCCCTGGCTACACCTTC.

This clonotype was recorded a few times. The chain has TRBV11-3 and TRBJ2-6; D possibly uses TRBD1 or TRBD2 (5 bases each). The germline V and J ends were trimmed by 0 bases and 0 bases, with 18 bases remaining between them. CDR1 is SGHNT and CDR2 is YENEEA in the germline V gene. The CDR3 spans 20 residues. Here the CDR3 reads CASSLDGRVSDNSGANVLTF. The CDR3 DNA reads TGTGCCAGCAGCTTAGATGGGAGAGTGTCGGACAACTCTGGGGCCAACGTCCTGACTTTC.